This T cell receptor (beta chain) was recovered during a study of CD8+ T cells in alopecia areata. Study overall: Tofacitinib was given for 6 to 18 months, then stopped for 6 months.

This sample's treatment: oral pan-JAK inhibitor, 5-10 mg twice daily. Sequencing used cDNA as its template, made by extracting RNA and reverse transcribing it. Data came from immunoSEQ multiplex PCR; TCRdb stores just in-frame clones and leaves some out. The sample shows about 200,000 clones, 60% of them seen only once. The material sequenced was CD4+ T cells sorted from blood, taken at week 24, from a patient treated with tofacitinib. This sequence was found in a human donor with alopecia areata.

CDR3 amino acids: CASSKEMVNEQFF. The CDR3 DNA reads as TGCGCCAGCAGCAAAGAGATGGTCAATGAGCAGTTCTTC. The chain has TRBV5-1 and TRBJ2-1; unclear D gene. The V and J ends lost 4 bases and 6 bases respectively, with 11 bases between them. This CDR3 spans 13 amino acids. The germline V gene encodes CDR1 SGHRS and CDR2 YFSETQ.